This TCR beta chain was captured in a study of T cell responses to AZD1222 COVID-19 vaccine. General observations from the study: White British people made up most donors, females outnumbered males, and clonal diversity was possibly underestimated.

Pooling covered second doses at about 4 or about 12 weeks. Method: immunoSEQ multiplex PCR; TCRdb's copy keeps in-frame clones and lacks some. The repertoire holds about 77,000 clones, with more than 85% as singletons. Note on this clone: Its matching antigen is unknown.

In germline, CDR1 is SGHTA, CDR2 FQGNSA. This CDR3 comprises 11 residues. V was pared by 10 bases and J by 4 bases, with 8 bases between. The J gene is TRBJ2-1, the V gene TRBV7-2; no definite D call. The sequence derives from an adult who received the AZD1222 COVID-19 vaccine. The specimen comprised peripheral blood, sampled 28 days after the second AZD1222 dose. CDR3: CAITGYNEQFF. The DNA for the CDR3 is TGTGCCATCACCGGGTACAATGAGCAGTTCTTC.